Included here is one TCR beta chain sequence, with context. A read error may account for a junction end that differs from germline. This record comes from a study of T cell changes during pregnancy in multiple sclerosis. Generated by immunoSEQ multiplex PCR, the TCRdb table keeps only in-frame clones and is missing some. The table lists about 64,000 clones, roughly 90% of them singletons. The material was peripheral blood, obtained in the second trimester of pregnancy. This sequence originates from a female donor with multiple sclerosis, enrolled in a pregnancy study.

In DNA, the CDR3 is TGTGCCAGCTCACCACCGGCAGTATGGGCCTTC. This gives the protein CASSPPAVWAF. The V call is TRBV18, the J call TRBJ2-7; D gene uncertain. The V gene's germline CDR1 is KGHSH and CDR2 LQKENI. The CDR3 is made up of 11 amino acids. The variable domain in full, completed from reference TRBV18 and TRBJ2-7, reads NAGVMQNPRHLVRRRGQEARLRCSPMKGHSHVYWYRQLPEEGLKFMVYLQKENIIDESGMPKERFSAEFPKEGPSILRIQQVVRGDSAAYFCASSPPAVWAFGPGTRLTVT.